One T cell receptor beta chain is described in this entry. Its target is unknown. In the PCR, 60 Vbeta and 13 Jbeta primers were used. Sequencing was performed with immunoSEQ multiplex PCR; in TCRdb, only in-frame clones are kept and a portion is missing. The sample holds approximately 190,000 clones; 75% to 90% are singletons and the top ten take approximately 0.98%. The sample belongs to a study of cytomegalovirus exposure and HLA in healthy donors. Overall study context: Falling in the Caucasian-associated ancestry cluster were approximately 84% of approximately 410 genotyped donors.

General study findings and limits: 87-base-pair reads could not separate some V segments, including TRBV6-2 and TRBV6-3.

From germline, CDR1 is LNHDA and CDR2 SQIVND (reference sequence). This CDR3 is built from 15 residues. V lost 5 bases to trimming and J lost 2 bases; unmatched junction nucleotides: 0. Each of the donors was a healthy bone marrow donor. The chain joins TRBV19 to TRBJ2-1; 13 bases agree with TRBD2. The sample comprised PBMCs. This TCR was sampled from a boy between 2 and 10 years old in good health and CMV-seronegative. This CDR3 is CASSGTSGTYNEQFF. The CDR3 nucleotides read TGTGCCAGTAGTGGGACTAGCGGGACCTACAATGAGCAGTTCTTC.